Each of the 27 T cell receptor beta chains below was sequenced from the same sample in a study of a mutant IDH1 vaccine in newly diagnosed glioma. Stated time point: week 5, during vaccination. The content of each vaccine dose was 300 ug of mutant IDH1 20-mer peptide, and topical imiquimod accompanied it. These TCRs are of unknown antigen specificity. Clones were read by immunoSEQ multiplex PCR, and TCRdb kept only the in-frame ones, dropping some. The repertoire includes tens of thousands of clones, roughly nine tenths of them detected once, and about 0.6% sits in the top ten. This sample comprised PBMCs, obtained from a glioma patient whose treatment included an IDH1 peptide vaccine. The receptors derive from a woman aged 45-59 years with glioma.

The chain recombines TRBV28 with TRBJ2-2; a possible D gene is TRBD1 (6 bases). The CDR3 is made up of 14 amino acids. The V end was cut by 7 bases, the J end by 7 bases, with 16 bases between. Germline CDR1 reads MDHEN; CDR2 reads SYDVKM. CDR3 nucleotide sequence: TGTGCCAGCATTGGCACAGGGAGAGGCGGGGAGCTGTTTTTT. The encoded protein is CASIGTGRGGELFF.

The chain recombines TRBV18 with TRBJ2-5, with 7 bases aligning to TRBD2. There are 15 residues in the CDR3. Germline V gene lookup returns CDR1 KGHSH and CDR2 LQKENI. J lost 5 bases, V lost 0 bases, and 6 bases had no gene match. The CDR3 here is CASSPPNGRPETQYF. The CDR3 region has the DNA TGTGCCAGCTCACCACCCAACGGGAGGCCGGAGACCCAGTACTTC.

The V call is TRBV6-1, the J call TRBJ2-2; the D call may be TRBD1 or TRBD2 (5 bases each). Trimming left V 0 bases short and J 5 bases short, with 10 bases between. Germline CDR1 and CDR2: MNHNS and SASEGT. The CDR3 spans 15 residues. In nucleotides, the CDR3 is TGTGCCAGCAGTGAAGCTGGGGGTCGTACCGGGGAGCTGTTTTTT. It is translated as CASSEAGGRTGELFF.

This chain links TRBV30 with TRBJ2-5; D is possibly TRBD1 or TRBD2 (5 bases each). The better agreement between TRBJ2-7 and the DNA end casts doubt on the J call. The germline CDR1 and CDR2 sequences are GTSNPN and SVGIG (reference sequence). This CDR3 has 13 residues. CDR3 coding DNA: TGTGCCTGGAGTGTGGGGACCTCCTACGAGCAGTACTTC. Its protein is CAWSVGTSYEQYF.

Details on this clone: Its ends do not fully match the called genes, so a read error is possible. V and J are TRBV6-1 and TRBJ1-3; no clear D. This CDR3 is built from 20 residues. Germline lookup yields CDR1 MNHNS and CDR2 SASEGT. The chain's CDR3 is CASREGRMRFSLLSGNTIYF. The CDR3 coding sequence is TGTGCCAGCAGGGAAGGACGGATGAGGTTTTCTCTCCTCTCTGGAAACACCATATATTTT.

This clone was recorded only once. This chain links TRBV27 with TRBJ2-2; 7 nucleotides agree with TRBD1. Trimming removed 1 base from V and 6 bases from J; junction bases left unmatched: 2. The CDR3 length is 14 residues. Per the germline V gene, CDR1 is MNHEY and CDR2 is SMNVEV (reference sequence). The CDR3 here is CASSLYRGSGELFF. As DNA, the CDR3 is TGTGCCAGCAGTTTATACAGGGGTTCCGGGGAGCTGTTTTTT.

V is TRBV7-9 and J is TRBJ1-1, with TRBD1 matching 9 bases. The CDR3 runs 16 residues. The germline V gene has CDR1 SEHNR and CDR2 FQNEAQ (reference sequence). V trimming: 5 bases; J trimming: 4 bases; junction bases outside the gene matches: 11. In DNA, the CDR3 is TGTGCCAGCAGCACCCGGACAGGGGCGTCTGGCACTGAAGCTTTCTTT. Translating gives CASSTRTGASGTEAFF.

The V call is TRBV4-1, the J call TRBJ2-7; TRBD1 aligns across 9 bases. J was trimmed by 6 bases and V by 0 bases; bases with no gene match: 9. The germline V gene encodes CDR1 MGHRA and CDR2 YSYEKL. The CDR3 is 16 residues long. CDR3 DNA sequence: TGCGCCAGCAGCCAAGATGGGGACAGGGTGGGGGGCGAGCAGTACTTC. Translation: CASSQDGDRVGGEQYF.

In DNA form, the CDR3 reads TGTGCCAGCAGTGAGTGGCGGGAGCAGTTCTTC. Translated: CASSEWREQFF. This chain joins TRBV2 and TRBJ2-1; no definite D call. CDR1 is SNHLY and CDR2 is FYNNEI in the germline V gene. Between the trimmed V and J ends, which lost 3 bases and 10 bases, there was a span of 7 bases. There are 11 residues in the CDR3.

The chain combines TRBV30 with TRBJ2-7; no definite D call. The CDR3 extends over 12 amino acids. V shed 0 bases and J shed 3 bases, with 6 bases lying between them. Germline V gene lookup returns CDR1 GTSNPN and CDR2 SVGIG (reference sequence). The chain's CDR3 is CAWSVAGYEQYF. For the CDR3, the DNA is TGTGCCTGGAGTGTAGCAGGCTACGAGCAGTACTTC.

This rearrangement joins TRBV19 to TRBJ1-1, with D hard to call. The ends were cut back, 3 bases at V and 7 bases at J, with 9 bases in the middle. This CDR3 is 12 amino acids long. Germline-derived CDR1 and CDR2 are LNHDA and SQIVND (reference sequence). CDR3 sequence: CASSMTGFEAFF. In nucleotides, the CDR3 is TGTGCCAGTAGTATGACCGGATTTGAAGCTTTCTTT.

The rearrangement uses TRBV5-1 and TRBJ1-1; maybe TRBD1 (6 bases). The CDR3 is made up of 16 amino acids. Trimming removed 5 bases from V and 5 bases from J, with 22 bases in between. Germline values: CDR1 SGHRS, CDR2 YFSETQ. The CDR3 protein is CASSWGHTDRRTEAFF. The CDR3 DNA reads as TGCGCCAGCAGTTGGGGACACACCGATCGGCGGACTGAAGCTTTCTTT.

In its sample, this clone was seen once. The chain joins TRBV18 to TRBJ1-1; 8 nucleotides line up with TRBD1. With V trimmed by 5 bases and J by 1 base, 3 bases remained unmatched. CDR3 length equals 14 residues. In germline, CDR1 is KGHSH, CDR2 LQKENI. The CDR3 protein is CASSGTGGNTEAFF. The CDR3 nucleotides read TGTGCCAGCTCAGGTACAGGGGGGAACACTGAAGCTTTCTTT.

The V and J genes are TRBV19 and TRBJ2-3; D is uncertain. Germline V gene data show CDR1 as LNHDA and CDR2 as SQIVND (reference sequence). This CDR3 has 13 amino acids. V lost 5 bases and J lost 5, with 11 bases in between. CDR3 amino acids: CASSDPRRDTQYF. In DNA, the CDR3 is TGTGCCAGTAGTGACCCACGGCGAGATACGCAGTATTTT.

The chain has TRBV11-2 and TRBJ2-2, with 7 bases that match TRBD1. This CDR3 has 15 residues. Trimming removed 5 bases from V and 1 base from J; junction bases left unmatched: 4. Germline V gives CDR1 SGHAT, CDR2 FQNNGV. CDR3 coding DNA: TGTGCCAGCAGCCCCCGGGACAGGAACACCGGGGAGCTGTTTTTT. It is translated as CASSPRDRNTGELFF. The whole variable domain, filled in from reference TRBV11-2 and TRBJ2-2, reads EAGVAQSPRYKIIEKRQSVAFWCNPISGHATLYWYQQILGQGPKLLIQFQNNGVVDDSQLPKDRFSAERLKGVDSTLKIQPAKLEDSAVYLCASSPRDRNTGELFFGEGSRLTVL.

The chain combines TRBV5-4 with TRBJ2-1; no firm D call. V lost 2 bases to trimming and J lost 2 bases, with 20 bases between them. CDR3 length equals 18 residues. Looked up from germline, CDR1 is SGHNT and CDR2 is YYREEE (reference sequence). CDR3 in amino acids: CASSFASGPPNPYNEQFF. CDR3 DNA sequence: TGTGCCAGCAGCTTCGCTAGTGGGCCCCCAAATCCCTACAATGAGCAGTTCTTC. The full variable domain, in which reference TRBV5-4 and TRBJ2-1 provide the parts outside the CDR3, is ETGVTQSPTHLIKTRGQQVTLRCSSQSGHNTVSWYQQALGQGPQFIFQYYREEENGRGNFPPRFSGLQFPNYSSELNVNALELDDSALYLCASSFASGPPNPYNEQFFGPGTRLTVL.

V usage is TRBV6-4 and J usage is TRBJ2-2; no firm D call. This CDR3 contains 13 residues. Trimming removed 2 bases at V and 7 bases at J, with 8 bases between. CDR1 MRHNA and CDR2 SNTAGT come from the germline V gene. CDR3 DNA: TGTGCCAGCAGTGACACGTCCAACGGGGAGCTGTTTTTT. Amino acids: CASSDTSNGELFF.

The chain joins TRBV9 to TRBJ2-1, with 7 bases lining up with TRBD2. The length of the CDR3 is 15 residues. Trimming at V came to 2 bases and at J to 2 bases, leaving 4 bases not matched to a gene. CDR1 SGDLS and CDR2 YYNGEE come from the germline V gene. Here the CDR3 DNA reads TGTGCCAGCAGCGTGGAAAGCGGGGCCTACAATGAGCAGTTCTTC. Translated, it gives CASSVESGAYNEQFF.

V gene TRBV18 combines with J gene TRBJ1-1, with TRBD1 as a possible D gene (5 bases). Germline-derived CDR1 and CDR2 are KGHSH and LQKENI. This CDR3 spans 17 amino acids. V lost 3 bases, J lost 0 bases, and 17 bases lay in between. CDR3 in amino acids: CASSPIQGRRMNTEAFF. The DNA of the CDR3 is TGTGCCAGCTCACCGATTCAGGGAAGGAGGATGAACACTGAAGCTTTCTTT.

The chain recombines TRBV28 with TRBJ2-2, with 9 bases lining up with TRBD1. This CDR3 is 16 amino acids long. V gave up 6 bases and J gave up 4 bases; unmatched junction bases: 9. Looked up from germline, CDR1 is MDHEN and CDR2 is SYDVKM. This CDR3 reads CASRETGGAGTGELFF. The DNA of the CDR3 is TGTGCCAGCAGGGAAACAGGGGGCGCGGGCACCGGGGAGCTGTTTTTT. Full variable domain (missing parts from reference TRBV28 and TRBJ2-2): DVKVTQSSRYLVKRTGEKVFLECVQDMDHENMFWYRQDPGLGLRLIYFSYDVKMKEKGDIPEGYSVSREKKERFSLILESASTNQTSMYLCASRETGGAGTGELFFGEGSRLTVL.

This rearrangement joins TRBV27 to TRBJ2-4; D gene uncertain. The CDR3 has 14 residues. Trimming shortened V by 1 base and J by 0 bases, and 4 bases separated the two germline ends. Germline CDR1 and CDR2: MNHEY and SMNVEV (reference sequence). The CDR3 region has the DNA TGTGCCAGCAGTTTATTAAAAGCCAAAAACATTCAGTACTTC. As protein: CASSLLKAKNIQYF.

V and J are TRBV27 and TRBJ2-1; possibly TRBD2 for D (5 bases). The CDR3 is 14 amino acids. The ends were cut back, 6 bases at V and 7 bases at J, with 16 bases in the middle. Germline lookup yields CDR1 MNHEY and CDR2 SMNVEV (reference sequence). The DNA for the CDR3 is TGTGCCAGCAGAAAAGCGGACCTTATTAATGAGCAGTTCTTC. Protein: CASRKADLINEQFF.

V is TRBV12-1 and J is TRBJ1-5; whether TRBD1, the table's D call, matches the DNA was not checked. TRBV12-1 is tagged as a pseudogene. The CDR3 length is 13 residues. The CDR3 sequence: CARVDRENQPQHF. In DNA, the CDR3 is TGTGCCAGGGTGGACAGGGAAAATCAGCCCCAGCATTTT.

The chain uses TRBV5-1 and TRBJ1-4; the D gene is possibly TRBD1 (6 bases). V lost 0 bases and J lost 7, with 10 bases in between. Germline CDR1 reads SGHRS; CDR2 reads YFSETQ. The CDR3 has 14 amino acids. CDR3 residues: CASSLGTEFEKLFF. As DNA, the CDR3 is TGCGCCAGCAGCTTGGGGACAGAGTTTGAAAAACTGTTTTTT.

This chain links TRBV21-1 with TRBJ1-6. TRBV21-1 is a known pseudogene. The CDR3 spans 14 residues. The CDR3 coding sequence is TGTGCCAGCAGCACTGGGACGGCTAATTCACCCCTCCACTTT. Amino acid sequence: CASSTGTANSPLHF.

The chain uses TRBV5-1 and TRBJ2-3; D gene uncertain. Looked up from germline, CDR1 is SGHRS and CDR2 is YFSETQ. V was clipped by 1 base and J by 5 bases, with 17 bases between them. The length of the CDR3 is 16 residues. The CDR3 DNA sequence: TGCGCCAGCAGCTTGCCGTTTACGGGTGTGGGAGATACGCAGTATTTT. Protein sequence: CASSLPFTGVGDTQYF.

V gene TRBV7-4 combines with J gene TRBJ1-2; D is possibly TRBD1 (5 bases). This CDR3 is 14 amino acids long. V lost 5 bases to trimming and J lost 8 bases, with 18 bases between them. CDR1 and CDR2 (germline): SGHVT, SQSDAQ. DNA for the CDR3: TGTGCCAGCAGCCTGGGGCCCGGCATATGGGGCTACACCTTC. Translated: CASSLGPGIWGYTF.